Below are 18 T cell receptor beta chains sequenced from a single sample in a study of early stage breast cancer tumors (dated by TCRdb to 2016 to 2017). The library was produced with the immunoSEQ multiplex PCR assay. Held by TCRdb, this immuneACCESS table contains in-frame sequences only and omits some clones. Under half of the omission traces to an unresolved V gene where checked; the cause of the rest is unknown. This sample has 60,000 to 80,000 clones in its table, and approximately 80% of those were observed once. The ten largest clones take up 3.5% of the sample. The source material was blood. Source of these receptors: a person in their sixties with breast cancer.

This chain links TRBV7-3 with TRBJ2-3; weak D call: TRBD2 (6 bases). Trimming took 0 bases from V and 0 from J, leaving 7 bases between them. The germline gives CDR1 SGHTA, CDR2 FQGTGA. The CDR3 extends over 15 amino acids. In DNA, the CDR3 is TGTGCCAGCAGCTTAACCCGGGGGAGCACAGATACGCAGTATTTT. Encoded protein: CASSLTRGSTDTQYF.

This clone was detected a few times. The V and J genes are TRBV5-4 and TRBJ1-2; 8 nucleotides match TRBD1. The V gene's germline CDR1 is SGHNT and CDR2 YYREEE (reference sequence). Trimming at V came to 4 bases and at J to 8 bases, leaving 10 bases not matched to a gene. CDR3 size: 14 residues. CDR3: CASSHGQGRQGYTF. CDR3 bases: TGTGCCAGCAGCCATGGACAGGGTAGACAGGGCTACACCTTC.

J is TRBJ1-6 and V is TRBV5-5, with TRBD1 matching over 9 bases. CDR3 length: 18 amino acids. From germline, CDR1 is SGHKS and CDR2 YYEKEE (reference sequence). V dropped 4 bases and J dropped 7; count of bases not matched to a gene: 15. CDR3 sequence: CASSPTPLGTGPNSPLHF. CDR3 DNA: TGTGCCAGCAGCCCTACCCCTCTCGGGACAGGGCCGAATTCACCCCTCCACTTT. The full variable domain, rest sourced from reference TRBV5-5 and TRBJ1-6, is DAGVTQSPTHLIKTRGQQVTLRCSPISGHKSVSWYQQVLGQGPQFIFQYYEKEERGRGNFPDRFSARQFPNYSSELNVNALLLGDSALYLCASSPTPLGTGPNSPLHFGNGTRLTVT.

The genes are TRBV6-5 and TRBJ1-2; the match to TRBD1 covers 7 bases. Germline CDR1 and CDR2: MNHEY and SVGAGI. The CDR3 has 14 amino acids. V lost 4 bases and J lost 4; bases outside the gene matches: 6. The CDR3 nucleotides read TGTGCCAGCAGTTCCCCGGAGGGGGCCTATGGCTACACCTTC. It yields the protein CASSSPEGAYGYTF.

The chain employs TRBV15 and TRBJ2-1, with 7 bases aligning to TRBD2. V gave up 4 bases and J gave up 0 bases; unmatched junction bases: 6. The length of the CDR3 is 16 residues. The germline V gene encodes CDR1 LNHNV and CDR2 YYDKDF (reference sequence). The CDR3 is CATSIRSGLSYNEQFF. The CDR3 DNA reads TGTGCCACCAGCATCCGTAGCGGGCTCTCCTACAATGAGCAGTTCTTC.

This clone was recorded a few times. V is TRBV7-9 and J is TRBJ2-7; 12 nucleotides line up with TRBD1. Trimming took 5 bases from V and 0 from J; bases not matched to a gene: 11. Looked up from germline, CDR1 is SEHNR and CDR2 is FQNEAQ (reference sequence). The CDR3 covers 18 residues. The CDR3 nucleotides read TGTGCCAGCAGCCCAGACCGGGACAGGGGGCGCGTCTCCTACGAGCAGTACTTC. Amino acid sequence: CASSPDRDRGRVSYEQYF.

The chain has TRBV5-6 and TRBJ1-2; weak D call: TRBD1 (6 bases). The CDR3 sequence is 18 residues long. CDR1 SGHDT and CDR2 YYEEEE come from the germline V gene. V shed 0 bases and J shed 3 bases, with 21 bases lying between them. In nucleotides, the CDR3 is TGTGCCAGCAGCTTGGGGGCAGGGGTGAGGACTTTGGACTATGGCTACACCTTC. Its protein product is CASSLGAGVRTLDYGYTF.

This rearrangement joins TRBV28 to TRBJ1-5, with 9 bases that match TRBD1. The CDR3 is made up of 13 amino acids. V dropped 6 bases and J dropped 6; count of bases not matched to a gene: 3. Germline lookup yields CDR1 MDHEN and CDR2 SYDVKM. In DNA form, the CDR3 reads TGTGCCAGCAGCAGGACAGGGGTTCAGCCCCAGCATTTT. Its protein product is CASSRTGVQPQHF.

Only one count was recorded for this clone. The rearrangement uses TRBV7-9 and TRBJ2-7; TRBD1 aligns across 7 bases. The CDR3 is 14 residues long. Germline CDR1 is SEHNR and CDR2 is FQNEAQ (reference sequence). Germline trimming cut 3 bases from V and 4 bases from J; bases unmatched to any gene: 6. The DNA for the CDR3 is TGTGCCAGCAGCTTCGGGACAGCCCTTTACGAGCAGTACTTC. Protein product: CASSFGTALYEQYF.

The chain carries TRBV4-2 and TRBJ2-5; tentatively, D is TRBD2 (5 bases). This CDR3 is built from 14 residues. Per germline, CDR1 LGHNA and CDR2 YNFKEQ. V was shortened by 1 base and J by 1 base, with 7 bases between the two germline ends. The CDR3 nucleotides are TGTGCCAGCAGCCAAGCGGCGGGCCAAGAGACCCAGTACTTC. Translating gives CASSQAAGQETQYF.

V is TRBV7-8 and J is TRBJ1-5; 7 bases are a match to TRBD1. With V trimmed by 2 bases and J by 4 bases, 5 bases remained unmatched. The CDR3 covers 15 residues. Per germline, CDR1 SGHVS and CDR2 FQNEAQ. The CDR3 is CASSLNRGGNQPQHF. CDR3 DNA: TGTGCCAGCAGCTTAAACAGGGGTGGGAATCAGCCCCAGCATTTT.

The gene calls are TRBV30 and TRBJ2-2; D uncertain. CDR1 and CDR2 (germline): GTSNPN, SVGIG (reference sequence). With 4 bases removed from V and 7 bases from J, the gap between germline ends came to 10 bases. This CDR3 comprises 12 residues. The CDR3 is CAWTPLGGELFF. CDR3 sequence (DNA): TGTGCCTGGACCCCCCTTGGCGGGGAGCTGTTTTTT.

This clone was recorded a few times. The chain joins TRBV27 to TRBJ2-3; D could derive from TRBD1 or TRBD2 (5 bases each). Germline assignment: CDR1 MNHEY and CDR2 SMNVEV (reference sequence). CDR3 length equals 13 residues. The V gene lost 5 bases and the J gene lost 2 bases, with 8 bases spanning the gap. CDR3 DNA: TGTGCCAGCAGTCCCGGGGCCACAGATACGCAGTATTTT. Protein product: CASSPGATDTQYF.

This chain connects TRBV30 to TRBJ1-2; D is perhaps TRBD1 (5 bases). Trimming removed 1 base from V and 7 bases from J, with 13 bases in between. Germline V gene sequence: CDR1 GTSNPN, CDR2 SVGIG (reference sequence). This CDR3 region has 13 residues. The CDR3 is CAWSAFAGSGYTF. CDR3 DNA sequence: TGTGCCTGGAGTGCCTTCGCAGGGTCTGGCTACACCTTC. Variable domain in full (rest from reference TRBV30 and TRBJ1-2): SQTIHQWPATLVQPVGSPLSLECTVEGTSNPNLYWYRQAAGRGLQLLFYSVGIGQISSEVPQNLSASRPQDRQFILSSKKLLLSDSGFYLCAWSAFAGSGYTFGSGTRLTVV.

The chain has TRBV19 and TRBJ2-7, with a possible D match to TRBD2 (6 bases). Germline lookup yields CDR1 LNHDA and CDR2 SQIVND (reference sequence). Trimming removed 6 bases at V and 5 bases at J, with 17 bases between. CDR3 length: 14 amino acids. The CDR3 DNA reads TGTGCCAGTAGCCCCGGTCGGGAGTCGGACGAGCAGTACTTC. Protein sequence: CASSPGRESDEQYF.

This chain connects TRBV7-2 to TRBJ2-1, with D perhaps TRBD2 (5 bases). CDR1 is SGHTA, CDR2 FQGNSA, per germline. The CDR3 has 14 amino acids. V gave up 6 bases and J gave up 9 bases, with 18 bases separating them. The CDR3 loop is CASRSGTRLGEQFF. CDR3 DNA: TGTGCCAGCAGGTCCGGCACTAGGCTTGGTGAGCAGTTCTTC.

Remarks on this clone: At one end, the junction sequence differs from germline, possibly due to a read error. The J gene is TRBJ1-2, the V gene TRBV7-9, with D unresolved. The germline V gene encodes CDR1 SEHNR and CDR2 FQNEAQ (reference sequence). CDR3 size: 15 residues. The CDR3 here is CASSLYVDANYDYTF. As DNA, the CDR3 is TGTGCCAGCAGCTTATACGTGGACGCTAACTATGACTACACCTTC.

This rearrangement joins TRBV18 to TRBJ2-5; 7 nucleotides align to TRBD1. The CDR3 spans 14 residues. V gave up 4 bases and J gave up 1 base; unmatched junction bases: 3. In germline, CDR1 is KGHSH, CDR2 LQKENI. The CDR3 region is CASSHGQVQETQYF. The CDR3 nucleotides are TGTGCCAGCTCACATGGACAGGTCCAAGAGACCCAGTACTTC. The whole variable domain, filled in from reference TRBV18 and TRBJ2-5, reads NAGVMQNPRHLVRRRGQEARLRCSPMKGHSHVYWYRQLPEEGLKFMVYLQKENIIDESGMPKERFSAEFPKEGPSILRIQQVVRGDSAAYFCASSHGQVQETQYFGPGTRLLVL.